The source of this TCR beta chain is a study of blood T cell repertoires in COVID-19. Study background: Researchers got acute and convalescent COVID-19 samples from the United States, Italy and Spain. Sources were T cells, B-cell-depleted T cells, or PBMCs; the material itself was cDNA or gDNA.

Authors' processing steps: For nucleated cells, counts were estimated from reference gene primer amplification. Clones were read by immunoSEQ multiplex PCR, and TCRdb kept only the in-frame ones, dropping some. That table supplies the V and J calls and clone size; D and trimming were determined from the DNA. The repertoire holds approximately 350,000 clones, with under 95% as singletons. CDR3 length: 15 amino acids. Germline V CDR1 and CDR2: KGHDR, SFDVKD. V was pared by 3 bases and J by 2 bases, with 10 bases between. This clone was picked up one time. The TCR sequence derives from a woman aged 18-29 years who had recovered from COVID-19. V is TRBV24-1 and J is TRBJ2-1, with TRBD1 as a possible D gene (6 bases). Sample: peripheral blood. The chain's CDR3 is CATSDIQGTYNEQFF. The CDR3 DNA follows: TGTGCCACCAGTGATATCCAGGGGACCTACAATGAGCAGTTCTTC.